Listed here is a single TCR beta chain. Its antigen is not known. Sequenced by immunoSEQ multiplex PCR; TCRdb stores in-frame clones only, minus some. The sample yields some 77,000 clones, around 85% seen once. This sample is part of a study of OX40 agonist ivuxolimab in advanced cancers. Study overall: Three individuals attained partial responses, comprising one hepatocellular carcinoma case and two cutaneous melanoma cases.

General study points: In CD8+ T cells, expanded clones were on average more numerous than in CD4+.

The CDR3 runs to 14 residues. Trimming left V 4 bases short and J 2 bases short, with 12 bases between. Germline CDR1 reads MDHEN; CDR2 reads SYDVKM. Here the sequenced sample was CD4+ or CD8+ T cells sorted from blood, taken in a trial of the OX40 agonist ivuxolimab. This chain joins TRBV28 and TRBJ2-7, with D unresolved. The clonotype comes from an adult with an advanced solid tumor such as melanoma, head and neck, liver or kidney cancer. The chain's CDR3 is CASSSPGLTYEQYF. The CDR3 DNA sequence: TGTGCCAGCAGTTCCCCGGGTCTCACCTACGAGCAGTACTTC.